Following are 32 T cell receptor beta chains from one sample sequenced in a study of monozygotic twins with inflammatory bowel disease. One entry per CDR3 protein, without DNA, is what TCRdb gives after re-calling the 5' RACE reads. The data show approximately 330,000 distinct CDR3 sequences, and the top ten clones hold roughly 2%. Input material: blood. Source of these receptors: a human donor with ulcerative colitis or Crohn's disease, or a healthy co-twin of an affected twin (not recorded which).

The chain has TRBV7-9 and TRBJ2-3; checking the TCRdb D call of TRBD2 is not possible without DNA. The CDR3 sequence is 12 residues long. Germline V gene lookup returns CDR1 SEHNR and CDR2 FQNEAQ (reference sequence). This chain's CDR3 is CASSADSDTQYF.

This rearrangement joins TRBV12-3 or TRBV12-4 to TRBJ2-7. The CDR3 runs 11 residues. This CDR3 reads CASSLSFEQYF.

V usage is TRBV27 and J usage is TRBJ1-1. The CDR3 spans 14 residues. Per the germline V gene, CDR1 is MNHEY and CDR2 is SMNVEV (reference sequence). The CDR3 is CASSFRRLNTEAFF.

The chain recombines TRBV7-9 with TRBJ1-1; no DNA is available, so the TRBD1 call from TCRdb remains unchecked. The CDR3 spans 15 residues. CDR1 is SEHNR, CDR2 FQNEAQ, per germline (reference sequence). The CDR3 is CASSLGGSGGTEAFF.

The chain combines TRBV20-1 with TRBJ1-5. This CDR3 contains 14 residues. Germline V gene lookup returns CDR1 DFQATT and CDR2 SNEGSKA (reference sequence). The CDR3 region is CSAREGNSNQPQHF.

The chain combines TRBV15 with TRBJ2-3; TCRdb's D gene call, TRBD1, goes unchecked for lack of DNA. CDR1 and CDR2 from the germline V gene are LNHNV and YYDKDF (reference sequence). The CDR3 has 13 amino acids. CDR3 residues: CATSSPPADTQYF. Full variable domain (remainder filled in from reference TRBV15 and TRBJ2-3): DAMVIQNPRYQVTQFGKPVTLSCSQTLNHNVMYWYQQKSSQAPKLLFHYYDKDFNNEADTPDNFQSRRPNTSFCFLDIRSPGLGDTAMYLCATSSPPADTQYFGPGTRLTVL.

This chain uses TRBV10-2 with TRBJ1-5; without DNA, the TCRdb call of TRBD1 cannot be checked. CDR3 length equals 14 residues. Germline CDR1 is WSHSY and CDR2 is SAAADI. The CDR3 loop reads CASRFDRGGQPQHF.

The genes are TRBV5-1 and TRBJ1-5; the TCRdb D gene call, TRBD1, has no DNA to confirm it. The germline V gene encodes CDR1 SGHRS and CDR2 YFSETQ. The CDR3 contains 17 residues. CDR3 loop: CASSPGTGTYSNQPQHF. Complete variable domain (other parts from reference TRBV5-1 and TRBJ1-5): KAGVTQTPRYLIKTRGQQVTLSCSPISGHRSVSWYQQTPGQGLQFLFEYFSETQRNKGNFPGRFSGRQFSNSRSEMNVSTLELGDSALYLCASSPGTGTYSNQPQHFGDGTRLSIL.

Here the CDR3 reads CAWSEAGNLYEQYF. The chain has TRBV30 and TRBJ2-7; TCRdb reports TRBD1, a call that lacks DNA to check it against. CDR3 length: 14 amino acids. Germline V CDR1 and CDR2: GTSNPN, SVGIG (reference sequence).

The chain joins TRBV4-1 to TRBJ2-5; the D gene TCRdb calls, TRBD1, cannot be checked with no DNA. Germline V lookup: CDR1 MGHRA, CDR2 YSYEKL. This CDR3 spans 16 amino acids. This CDR3 is CASSQAHPQGQETQYF.

V is TRBV27 and J is TRBJ2-7; lacking DNA, the TRBD1 call made by TCRdb goes unchecked. Looked up from germline, CDR1 is MNHEY and CDR2 is SMNVEV (reference sequence). The CDR3 runs 15 residues. The CDR3 region is CASSLGLASSYEQYF.

The chain is built from TRBV19 and TRBJ2-5; TCRdb's D call of TRBD1 is untestable without DNA. This CDR3 spans 15 amino acids. CDR1 and CDR2 (germline): LNHDA, SQIVND (reference sequence). CDR3 residues: CASSTQAAVQETQYF.

The rearrangement uses TRBV4-3 and TRBJ2-3. This CDR3 spans 15 amino acids. Looked up from germline, CDR1 is LGHNA and CDR2 is YSLEER. CDR3 protein: CASSQDSPSTDTQYF.

CDR3 amino acids: CASTPAVTAAYEQYF. The V and J genes are TRBV12-3 or TRBV12-4 and TRBJ2-7; TCRdb selects TRBD1, and the lack of DNA leaves this call unchecked. This CDR3 has 15 residues.

V usage is TRBV28 and J usage is TRBJ2-3; TCRdb returns TRBD2, unconfirmable since there is no DNA. The V gene's germline CDR1 is MDHEN and CDR2 SYDVKM. The CDR3 covers 19 residues. CDR3 amino acids: CASSLIAGPLAGDTDTQYF.

The gene calls are TRBV12-3 or TRBV12-4 and TRBJ2-3; TCRdb gives TRBD2 as the D gene, but with no DNA this cannot be confirmed. The CDR3 has 13 residues. CDR3 amino acids: CASRLDVTDTQYF.

The rearrangement joins TRBV7-2 to TRBJ1-1; TCRdb gives TRBD1 as the D gene, but with no DNA this cannot be confirmed. CDR1 is SGHTA, CDR2 FQGNSA, per germline. The CDR3 has 14 amino acids. CDR3 region: CASSLRPVNTEAFF.

J is TRBJ2-1 and V is TRBV12-3 or TRBV12-4; TCRdb picks TRBD2, but there is no DNA to check that call. There are 17 residues in the CDR3. This chain's CDR3 is CASSLVRGLAGIDEQFF.

The CDR3: CAWLHGTGGFTTRETQYF. This chain joins TRBV30 and TRBJ2-5; TCRdb's assignment of TRBD1 cannot be checked, as there is no DNA. CDR3 length: 18 residues. The germline V gene encodes CDR1 GTSNPN and CDR2 SVGIG (reference sequence).

V usage is TRBV18 and J usage is TRBJ1-1; the D call of TRBD1 rests on TCRdb alone, since no DNA is present to check it. The germline CDR1 and CDR2 sequences are KGHSH and LQKENI. The length of the CDR3 is 13 residues. Here the CDR3 reads CASARDRDTEAFF.

The CDR3 spells CVSSQGDAGANVLTF. The chain uses TRBV5-1 and TRBJ2-6; TCRdb reports TRBD1, a call that lacks DNA to check it against. CDR1 and CDR2 (germline): SGHRS, YFSETQ. CDR3 size: 15 residues.

The chain carries TRBV20-1 and TRBJ2-5. CDR3 length equals 13 residues. Germline CDR1 reads DFQATT; CDR2 reads SNEGSKA (reference sequence). The CDR3 here is CSARAAAVETQYF.

The chain joins TRBV9 to TRBJ2-3. The CDR3 sequence is 12 residues long. Germline loops: CDR1 SGDLS, CDR2 YYNGEE. The CDR3 sequence: CASSVGGDTQYF.

The V gene is TRBV7-2, the J gene TRBJ2-1. The length of the CDR3 is 14 residues. Germline V lookup: CDR1 SGHTA, CDR2 FQGNSA. CDR3 residues: CASSLGVLVNEQFF.

This chain uses TRBV20-1 with TRBJ1-6. CDR1 is DFQATT and CDR2 is SNEGSKA in the germline V gene (reference sequence). CDR3 length: 13 amino acids. Here the CDR3 reads CSARRETNSPLHF.

This sequence joins TRBV4-1 and TRBJ2-5; there is no DNA to check the TCRdb D call of TRBD1. The CDR3 totals 16 residues. Germline loops: CDR1 MGHRA, CDR2 YSYEKL. CDR3: CASSQVGQGLRETQYF.

This chain joins TRBV27 and TRBJ2-7; TCRdb's D call of TRBD1 is untestable without DNA. The CDR3 length is 14 residues. Germline lookup yields CDR1 MNHEY and CDR2 SMNVEV (reference sequence). The CDR3 sequence is CASRTGTGYGEQYF.

The chain employs TRBV7-2 and TRBJ2-3; TCRdb picks TRBD2, but there is no DNA to check that call. The CDR3 sequence is 17 residues long. Per germline, CDR1 SGHTA and CDR2 FQGNSA. The CDR3 spells CASSPRRGGLGADTQYF. The complete variable domain, with remaining parts taken from reference TRBV7-2 and TRBJ2-3, reads GAGVSQSPSNKVTEKGKDVELRCDPISGHTALYWYRQSLGQGLEFLIYFQGNSAPDKSGLPSDRFSAERTGGSVSTLTIQRTQQEDSAVYLCASSPRRGGLGADTQYFGPGTRLTVL.

V and J are TRBV7-6 and TRBJ2-2. CDR1 is SGHVS, CDR2 FNYEAQ, per germline. The CDR3 has 12 amino acids. CDR3 loop: CASSLASGELFF.

The chain couples TRBV5-1 to TRBJ2-1; as DNA is missing, the TRBD1 call by TCRdb cannot be tested. This CDR3 spans 17 amino acids. CDR1 SGHRS and CDR2 YFSETQ come from the germline V gene. CDR3 region: CASSLEGFVVGYNEQFF.

The J gene is TRBJ1-1, the V gene TRBV10-3; the D gene TCRdb calls, TRBD1, cannot be checked with no DNA. In germline, CDR1 is ENHRY, CDR2 SYGVKD. The CDR3 is 16 amino acids. CDR3 sequence: CAISESKSNRGTEAFF.

This chain connects TRBV15 to TRBJ2-4. This CDR3 spans 15 amino acids. From germline, CDR1 is LNHNV and CDR2 YYDKDF (reference sequence). The CDR3 sequence: CATSRDFSAKNIQYF.